This T cell receptor beta chain was observed in a study of identical twins. The CDR3 loop spans 15 amino acids. The V gene lost 7 bases and the J gene lost 0 bases, with 13 bases spanning the gap. Germline CDR1 SGHDN, CDR2 FVKESK. Study findings and constraints: Twins showed weaker excess sharing in their beta out-of-frame sequences.

This clonotype was seen a handful of times. The antigen is unknown. TCRdb independently ran MiXCR on the 5' RACE reads; one entry per CDR3 protein. Here the sample spans some 790,000 distinct CDR3 sequences, 15% to 20% being singletons. This sample also belongs to another study, concerning T cells expressing NK-cell markers. That work contributes: Sorting was limited to alpha-beta TCR-expressing T cells with an anti-gamma-delta TCR antibody in several experiments. NKG2C+ dominant clonotypes from several donors made up roughly 1.0-7.0% of CD8+ T cells. Whether expanded NKG2C-expressing T cell clones recognize HCMV is unknown.

The sequence derives from a woman younger than 30 in good health. The sequenced sample was PBMCs. The rearrangement links TRBV14 to TRBJ2-1; D is uncertain. DNA of the CDR3: TGTGCCAGCACCCGAAGCTCGAGCTCCTACAATGAGCAGTTCTTC. It codes for CASTRSSSSYNEQFF.